This T cell receptor (beta chain) was captured in a study of blood T cell repertoires in COVID-19. Original processing notes: Quantification of nucleated cells was approximated via reference gene primer amplification. The protocol was immunoSEQ multiplex PCR, while the TCRdb copy is restricted to in-frame clones and leaves out a portion. V, J and clone size were drawn from that table, and D and trimming were deduced from the DNA. The data contain about 190,000 clones, 84% of them seen just once; the ten biggest clones take up approximately 3%. Germline loops: CDR1 SQVTM, CDR2 ANQGSEA. The CDR3 covers 14 residues. The trim removed 7 bases at V and 4 bases at J, leaving 8 bases unmatched. Recruitment covered over 20 US areas and drew participants whose ages spanned roughly 18 to 90 years.

This sequence originates from a woman between 25 and 40 years old who had recovered from COVID-19. The genes are TRBV29-1 and TRBJ2-1; TRBD2 agrees at 9 bases. The sequencing sample was made of PBMCs or T cells enriched from blood (not recorded which). This CDR3 is CSDHSGSGYNEQFF. In DNA, the CDR3 is TGCAGCGATCATAGCGGGAGTGGGTACAATGAGCAGTTCTTC.